The 15 T cell receptor beta chains reported below all come from one sample, sequenced in a study of T-cell reconstitution after alpha-beta-depleted transplantation in children (dated by TCRdb to the mid-2010s). Receptor amplification or capture employed PCR. Sequencing was performed on an Illumina HiSeq 2500. TCR libraries were prepared with molecular barcoding, using unique molecular identifiers to normalize TCRbeta repertoire quantification. The raw public reads went through TCRdb reprocessing: fastp at Q25, MiXCR clone calling, in-frame beta chains kept. Rows merge per CDR3 protein into single entries with the most common DNA and genes. Here the sample has just over 350,000 distinct CDR3 sequences; roughly 15% occur a single time. Of the sample, over 3.5% is held by the ten largest clones. Source: PBMCs, taken from the stem cell graft. Receptors were obtained from a human donor who donated a stem cell graft to a child with Fanconi anemia.

This clonotype was detected ten times or more. This chain connects TRBV5-1 to TRBJ2-5, with D hard to call. The V end lost 4 bases, the J end lost 1 base, and 14 bases lay between the germline ends. The CDR3 runs to 15 residues. Germline CDR1 SGHRS, CDR2 YFSETQ. CDR3 nucleotide sequence: TGCGCCAGCAGCCCCCCGGGCTCCACCCAAGAGACCCAGTACTTC. This encodes CASSPPGSTQETQYF. The complete variable domain, with remaining parts taken from reference TRBV5-1 and TRBJ2-5, reads KAGVTQTPRYLIKTRGQQVTLSCSPISGHRSVSWYQQTPGQGLQFLFEYFSETQRNKGNFPGRFSGRQFSNSRSEMNVSTLELGDSALYLCASSPPGSTQETQYFGPGTRLLVL.

This clonotype showed up many times. The gene calls are TRBV12-3 or TRBV12-4 and TRBJ2-1; 9 bases match TRBD1. This CDR3 has 17 amino acids. Losses at the gene ends were 5 bases for V and 5 bases for J; bases not matched to a gene: 13. The CDR3 reads CASSPPPGQGANNEQFF. In DNA form, the CDR3 reads TGTGCCAGCAGTCCACCCCCGGGACAGGGTGCAAACAATGAGCAGTTCTTC.

This chain uses TRBV2 with TRBJ1-5; tentatively, D is TRBD1 (5 bases). Trimming left V 8 bases short and J 7 bases short, with 15 bases between. CDR1 is SNHLY, CDR2 FYNNEI, per germline. The CDR3 has 13 residues. The CDR3 coding sequence is TGTGCCAGCGGGAAGGGGTGGGAACAGCCCCAGCATTTT. It codes for CASGKGWEQPQHF.

The gene calls are TRBV11-2 and TRBJ1-2, with D tentatively TRBD1 (6 bases). This CDR3 region has 15 residues. Germline loops: CDR1 SGHAT, CDR2 FQNNGV. The V end was cut by 5 bases, the J end by 4 bases, with 17 bases between. CDR3 in DNA: TGTGCCAGCAGCCGGGGGGGGCAGGGGATCTATGGCTACACCTTC. This sequence encodes CASSRGGQGIYGYTF.

The chain uses TRBV20-1 and TRBJ2-3; D is uncertain. The ends were cut back, 1 base at V and 0 bases at J, with 8 bases in the middle. This CDR3 has 14 amino acids. From germline, CDR1 is DFQATT and CDR2 SNEGSKA (reference sequence). The CDR3 coding sequence is TGCAGTGCTAGAGTGGGCCTAAGCACAGATACGCAGTATTTT. It specifies CSARVGLSTDTQYF.

This chain links TRBV7-9 with TRBJ1-1; possibly TRBD1 for D (6 bases). The CDR3 has 14 residues. Germline loops: CDR1 SEHNR, CDR2 FQNEAQ (reference sequence). Between the trimmed V and J ends, which lost 5 bases and 4 bases, there was a span of 14 bases. For the CDR3, the DNA is TGTGCCAGCAGCCCAAAGGGGGAGGGCACTGAAGCTTTCTTT. Translation: CASSPKGEGTEAFF.

This clonotype was detected many times. The CDR3 reads CASSQDSKRGVYNEQFF. The CDR3 DNA reads TGCGCCAGCAGCCAAGATTCGAAGCGGGGGGTATACAATGAGCAGTTCTTC. The chain couples TRBV4-3 to TRBJ2-1, with TRBD2 matching over 9 bases. The germline V gene encodes CDR1 LGHNA and CDR2 YSLEER. Losses at the gene ends were 0 bases for V and 4 bases for J; bases not matched to a gene: 7. This CDR3 spans 17 amino acids.

This clonotype was found many times. The J gene is TRBJ1-6, the V gene TRBV12-3 or TRBV12-4; D gene unclear. Between the trimmed V and J ends, which lost 0 bases and 14 bases, there was a span of 11 bases. The CDR3 has 13 amino acids. The CDR3 here is CASSLATFQTLHF. The CDR3, as DNA: TGTGCCAGCAGTTTAGCTACCTTTCAAACCCTCCACTTT.

The rearrangement uses TRBV18 and TRBJ1-2; no reliable D call. Germline CDR1 and CDR2: KGHSH and LQKENI. Trimming removed 1 base at V and 7 bases at J, with 13 bases between. The CDR3 has 14 amino acids. The CDR3 region has the DNA TGTGCCAGCTCACCACAGAGGGATCTAGCTGGCTACACCTTC. This encodes CASSPQRDLAGYTF.

This clonotype has at least ten counts. The CDR3 DNA reads TGTGCCAGCAGCTTGGCTCTCACCCTTTACAATGAGCAGTTCTTC. Translating it yields CASSLALTLYNEQFF. The gene calls are TRBV5-8 and TRBJ2-1; D ambiguous. Trimming took off 0 bases at V and 4 bases at J, with 11 bases between the two ends. The CDR3 extends over 15 amino acids. CDR1 is SGHTS, CDR2 YDEGEE, per germline.

This clonotype has ten or more counts. The chain links TRBV5-1 to TRBJ2-7; 7 bases map to TRBD1. J gave up 5 bases and V 5 bases, and 7 bases lay outside the gene matches. The CDR3 has 13 amino acids. Looked up from germline, CDR1 is SGHRS and CDR2 is YFSETQ. The CDR3 region has the DNA TGCGCCAGCAGAAGACAGGGTTCCGACGAGCAGTACTTC. Its translation: CASRRQGSDEQYF.

This sequence joins TRBV4-3 and TRBJ2-4; D is possibly TRBD1 or TRBD2 (5 bases each). The CDR3 spans 15 residues. V was trimmed by 0 bases and J by 8 bases, leaving 14 bases between them. In germline, CDR1 is LGHNA, CDR2 YSLEER. CDR3 region: CASSQEKGRGYIQYF. In DNA form, the CDR3 reads TGCGCCAGCAGCCAAGAGAAGGGACGTGGGTACATTCAGTACTTC.

V is TRBV20-1 and J is TRBJ1-5; no clear D gene. The germline CDR1 and CDR2 sequences are DFQATT and SNEGSKA (reference sequence). V lost 4 bases to trimming and J lost 5 bases, with 9 bases between them. The CDR3 totals 12 residues. The CDR3 loop reads CSAMSGDQPQHF. CDR3 DNA sequence: TGCAGTGCTATGAGCGGAGATCAGCCCCAGCATTTT.

This clonotype was detected many times. The V call is TRBV7-8, the J call TRBJ2-1, with 8 positions matching TRBD2. The CDR3 runs 17 residues. Germline V gene lookup returns CDR1 SGHVS and CDR2 FQNEAQ. The V segment lost 5 bases and the J segment 4 bases; nucleotides outside the gene matches: 13. The chain's CDR3 is CASSLLGLAGGYNEQFF. The DNA for the CDR3 is TGTGCCAGCAGCCTGTTGGGACTGGCGGGGGGATACAATGAGCAGTTCTTC.

This chain uses TRBV29-1 with TRBJ2-1; 8 bases match TRBD1. V was pared by 8 bases and J by 6 bases, with 9 bases of the junction left unmatched. CDR3 size: 13 residues. Germline V gene lookup returns CDR1 SQVTM and CDR2 ANQGSEA. Here the CDR3 reads CSTRTGTANEQFF. The CDR3 nucleotides are TGCAGCACCCGGACAGGGACGGCCAATGAGCAGTTCTTC.